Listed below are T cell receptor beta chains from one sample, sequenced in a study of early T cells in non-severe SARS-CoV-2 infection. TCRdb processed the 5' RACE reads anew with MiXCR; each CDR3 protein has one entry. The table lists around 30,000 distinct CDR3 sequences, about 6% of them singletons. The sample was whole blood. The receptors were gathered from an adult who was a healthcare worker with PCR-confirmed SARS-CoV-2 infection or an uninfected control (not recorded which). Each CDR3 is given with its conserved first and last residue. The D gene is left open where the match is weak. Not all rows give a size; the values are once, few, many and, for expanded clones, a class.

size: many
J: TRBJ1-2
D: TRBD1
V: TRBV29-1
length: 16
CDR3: CSVENMDRPTNYGYTF
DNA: TGCAGCGTTGAAAATATGGACAGGCCGACTAACTATGGCTACACCTTC

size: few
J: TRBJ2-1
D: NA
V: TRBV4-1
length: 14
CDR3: CASKTGSTYNEQFF
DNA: TGCGCCAGCAAAACAGGCTCTACCTACAATGAGCAGTTCTTC

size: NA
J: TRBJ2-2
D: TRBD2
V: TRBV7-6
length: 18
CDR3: CASTYHPREGANTGELFF
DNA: TGTGCCAGCACCTACCATCCCCGGGAGGGAGCGAACACCGGGGAGCTGTTTTTT

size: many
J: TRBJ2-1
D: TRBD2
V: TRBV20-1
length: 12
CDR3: CSAGLAAREQFF
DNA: TGCAGCGCGGGACTAGCGGCCCGTGAGCAGTTCTTC

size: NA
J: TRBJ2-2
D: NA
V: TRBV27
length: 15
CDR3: CASSSYREQRGELFF
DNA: TGTGCCAGCAGTAGTTACCGGGAGCAAAGAGGGGAGCTGTTTTTT

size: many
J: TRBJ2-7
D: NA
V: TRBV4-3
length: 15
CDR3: CASSQENRGGYEQYF
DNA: TGCGCCAGCAGCCAAGAGAACAGGGGGGGGTACGAGCAGTACTTC

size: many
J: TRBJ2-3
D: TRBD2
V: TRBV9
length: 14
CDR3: CASSVEPGLAVQYF
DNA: TGTGCCAGCAGCGTAGAACCCGGACTAGCGGTGCAGTATTTT

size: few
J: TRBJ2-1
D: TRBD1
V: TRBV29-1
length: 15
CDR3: CSVEGGGSSYNEQFF
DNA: TGCAGCGTTGAAGGAGGGGGCAGCTCCTACAATGAGCAGTTCTTC

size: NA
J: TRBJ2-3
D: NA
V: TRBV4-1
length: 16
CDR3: CASSQPGLGSVDTQYF
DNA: TGCGCCAGCAGCCAACCCGGTTTGGGGTCAGTAGATACGCAGTATTTT

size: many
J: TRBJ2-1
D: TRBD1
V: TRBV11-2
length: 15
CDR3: CASSLKTGGYNEQFF
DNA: TGTGCCAGCAGCTTAAAAACAGGGGGGTACAATGAGCAGTTCTTC

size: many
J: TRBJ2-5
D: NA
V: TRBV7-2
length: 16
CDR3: CASSLYLGAGSETQYF
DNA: TGTGCCAGCAGCTTATATCTGGGAGCAGGGTCGGAAACCCAGTACTTC

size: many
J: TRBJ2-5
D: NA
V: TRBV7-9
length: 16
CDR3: CASSLYGLRSEETQYF
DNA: TGTGCCAGCAGCTTATATGGTCTAAGAAGCGAAGAGACCCAGTACTTC

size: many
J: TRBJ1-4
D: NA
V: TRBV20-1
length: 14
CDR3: CSARPGGGNEKLFF
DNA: TGCAGTGCTAGACCCGGGGGGGGTAATGAAAAACTGTTTTTT

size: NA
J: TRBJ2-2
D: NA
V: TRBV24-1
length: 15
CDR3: CATSDPGGGTGELFF
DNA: TGTGCCACCAGTGATCCCGGAGGGGGCACCGGGGAGCTGTTTTTT

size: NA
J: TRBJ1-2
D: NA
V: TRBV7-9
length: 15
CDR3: CASSLSAGLFYGYTF
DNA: TGTGCCAGCAGCTTATCCGCAGGGCTCTTCTATGGCTACACCTTC

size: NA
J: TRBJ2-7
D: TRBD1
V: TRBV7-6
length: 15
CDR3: CASSRDRGGSYEQYF
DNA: TGTGCCAGCAGCCGGGACAGGGGAGGCTCCTACGAGCAGTACTTC

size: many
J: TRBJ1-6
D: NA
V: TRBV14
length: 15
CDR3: CASSQEMGGISPLHF
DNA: TGTGCCAGCAGCCAAGAAATGGGAGGGATTTCACCCCTCCACTTT

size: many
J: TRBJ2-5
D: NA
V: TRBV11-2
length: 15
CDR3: CASSSGGTKQETQYF
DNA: TGTGCCAGCAGCTCCGGGGGGACAAAGCAAGAGACCCAGTACTTC

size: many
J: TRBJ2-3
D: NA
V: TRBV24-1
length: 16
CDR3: CATSDFYGASTDTQYF
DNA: TGTGCCACCAGTGATTTTTATGGCGCTAGCACAGATACGCAGTATTTT

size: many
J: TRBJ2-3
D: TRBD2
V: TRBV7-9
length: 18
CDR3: CASSFPGTSGGDTDTQYF
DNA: TGTGCCAGCAGCTTTCCCGGGACTAGCGGGGGCGACACAGATACGCAGTATTTT

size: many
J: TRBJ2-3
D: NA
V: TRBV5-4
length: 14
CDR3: CASREDYTTDTQYF
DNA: TGTGCCAGCCGTGAGGACTATACCACAGATACGCAGTATTTT

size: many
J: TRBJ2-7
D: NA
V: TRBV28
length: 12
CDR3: CASSSWGYEQYF
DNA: TGTGCCAGCAGCTCGTGGGGTTACGAGCAGTACTTC

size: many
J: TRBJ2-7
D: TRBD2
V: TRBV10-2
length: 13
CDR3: CASSEAGVGEQYF
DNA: TGCGCCAGCAGTGAGGCGGGAGTGGGAGAGCAGTACTTC

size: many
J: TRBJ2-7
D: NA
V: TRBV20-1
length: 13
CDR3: CSAELPGRYEQYF
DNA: TGCAGTGCTGAACTTCCTGGGAGATACGAGCAGTACTTC

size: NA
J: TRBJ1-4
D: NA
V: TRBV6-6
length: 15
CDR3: CASSSRQLGQEKLFF
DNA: TGTGCCAGCAGTTCCAGACAGCTTGGGCAGGAAAAACTGTTTTTT

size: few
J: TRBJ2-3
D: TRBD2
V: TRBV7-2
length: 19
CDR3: CASSLRVGLAGGEHYTQYF
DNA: TGTGCCAGCAGCTTAAGGGTCGGACTAGCGGGGGGCGAACACTATACGCAGTATTTT

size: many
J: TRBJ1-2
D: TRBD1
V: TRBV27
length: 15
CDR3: CASRFRDRLNYGYTF
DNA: TGTGCCAGCAGATTCCGGGACAGACTTAACTATGGCTACACCTTC

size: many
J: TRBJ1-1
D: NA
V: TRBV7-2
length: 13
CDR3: CASSTQGGTEAFF
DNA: TGTGCCAGCAGCACCCAAGGGGGCACTGAAGCTTTCTTT

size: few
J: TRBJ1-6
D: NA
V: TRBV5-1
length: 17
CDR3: CASSLGGGAGSNSPLHF
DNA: TGCGCCAGCAGCTTGGGTGGAGGGGCAGGGAGCAATTCACCCCTCCACTTT

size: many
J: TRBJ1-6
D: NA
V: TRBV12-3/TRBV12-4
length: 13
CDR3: CASSSRMDSPLHF
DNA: TGTGCCAGCAGTTCCAGGATGGATTCACCCCTCCACTTT

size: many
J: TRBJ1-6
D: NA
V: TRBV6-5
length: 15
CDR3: CASSYGGLGNSPLHF
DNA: TGTGCCAGCAGTTACGGGGGGCTGGGGAATTCACCCCTCCACTTT

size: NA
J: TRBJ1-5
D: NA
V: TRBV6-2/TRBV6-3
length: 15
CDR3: CASSSLHGGNQPQHF
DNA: TGTGCCAGCAGTTCCCTACACGGAGGCAATCAGCCCCAGCATTTT

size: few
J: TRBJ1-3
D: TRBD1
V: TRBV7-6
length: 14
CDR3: CASSLEIQGKTIYF
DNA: TGTGCCAGCAGCTTAGAAATACAGGGGAAAACCATATATTTT

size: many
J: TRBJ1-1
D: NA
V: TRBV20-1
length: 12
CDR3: CSASPAGDEAFF
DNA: TGCAGTGCTAGTCCCGCGGGGGACGAAGCTTTCTTT

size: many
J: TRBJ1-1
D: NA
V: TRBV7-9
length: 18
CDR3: CASSFPREVQPWNTEAFF
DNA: TGTGCCAGCAGCTTCCCCAGGGAAGTACAGCCCTGGAACACTGAAGCTTTCTTT

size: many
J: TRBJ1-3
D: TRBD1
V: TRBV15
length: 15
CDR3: CATSVGQGGGNTIYF
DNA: TGTGCCACCAGCGTAGGACAGGGTGGTGGAAACACCATATATTTT

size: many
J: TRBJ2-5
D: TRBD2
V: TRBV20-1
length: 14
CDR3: CSFQAGVDKETQYF
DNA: TGCAGTTTCCAAGCGGGAGTCGATAAAGAGACCCAGTACTTC

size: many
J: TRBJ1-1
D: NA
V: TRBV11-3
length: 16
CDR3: CASSYYPATANTEAFF
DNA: TGTGCCAGCAGTTACTACCCGGCGACAGCGAACACTGAAGCTTTCTTT

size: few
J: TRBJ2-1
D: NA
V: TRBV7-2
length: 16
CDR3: CASSRIAVSSYNEQFF
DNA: TGTGCCAGCAGCCGAATAGCGGTGAGCTCCTACAATGAGCAGTTCTTC

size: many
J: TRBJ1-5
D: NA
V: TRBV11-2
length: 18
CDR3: CASSLGGGGPYSNQPQHF
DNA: TGTGCCAGCAGCTTAGGCGGGGGGGGTCCTTATAGCAATCAGCCCCAGCATTTT